These T cell receptor beta chains were read from a single sample in a study of T-cell memory formation after mild COVID-19. TCRdb reanalysed the 5' RACE reads using MiXCR and keeps one entry per CDR3 protein. The sample consists of around 220,000 distinct CDR3 sequences, about a sixth of them appearing once. The sample consisted of PBMCs or a T cell subset sorted from them (not recorded which). These receptors all come from a man between 18 and 35 years old who had mild COVID-19 (a few samples of this study predate the infection). Cell type and time point are not known. Both conserved end residues are part of each CDR3. The D gene is left open where the match is weak. Expanded clones are given a class, and other clones once, few, many or no size at all.

d_call,v_call,j_call,clone_size,cdr3_nt,cdr3_aa
-,TRBV20-1,TRBJ1-5,-,TGCAGTGCTAGGGTGGGGGGGAGCAATCAGCCCCAGCATTTT,CSARVGGSNQPQHF
TRBD2,TRBV20-1,TRBJ2-3,-,TGCAGGGCGAGTAGCGGGGTTTCTAGCACAGATACGCAGTATTTT,CRASSGVSSTDTQYF
-,TRBV6-6,TRBJ1-2,-,TGTGCCAGCAGTTCGATCGAAGGGGGCTACACCTTC,CASSSIEGGYTF
-,TRBV4-1,TRBJ2-5,few,TGCGCCAGCAGCCAGAGGAGAATGTGGGAGACCCAGTACTTC,CASSQRRMWETQYF
-,TRBV7-2,TRBJ1-2,-,TGTGCCAGCAGCTCCCCAGGGAATGGCTACACCTTC,CASSSPGNGYTF
-,TRBV6-5,TRBJ2-2,-,TGTGCCAGCAGTTATGGTCCGGGGGCCAACACCGGGGAGCTGTTTTTT,CASSYGPGANTGELFF
-,TRBV6-5,TRBJ2-5,few,TGTGCCAGCCGACTCAACGGAGAGACCCAGTACTTC,CASRLNGETQYF
TRBD2,TRBV7-3,TRBJ2-3,-,TGTGCCAGCAGCTTAAATTCCGCTAGCGGGGGGGCCGGAGATACGCAGTATTTT,CASSLNSASGGAGDTQYF
-,TRBV7-9,TRBJ1-6,-,TGTGCCAGCACCTGGAGGTCGCAGGGATCTTCACCCCTCCACTTT,CASTWRSQGSSPLHF
TRBD2,TRBV20-1,TRBJ2-5,-,TGCAGTGCTATCAGGACTAGCGGGGGGCTCCAAGAGACCCAGTACTTC,CSAIRTSGGLQETQYF
TRBD2,TRBV5-5,TRBJ2-3,few,TGTGCCAGCAGCCAAGCAGGTAGCGGGGAGGTAGATACGCAGTATTTT,CASSQAGSGEVDTQYF
TRBD2,TRBV9,TRBJ2-2,few,TGTGCCAGCAGCTTCAGCGGGGGATCCGGGGAGCTGTTTTTT,CASSFSGGSGELFF
-,TRBV25-1,TRBJ2-2,-,TGTGCCAGCAGTGAATCGTTGGGGGCCGGGGAGCTGTTTTTT,CASSESLGAGELFF